This record covers a single T cell receptor (beta chain). Its matching antigen is unknown. With a much larger clone just one base away, this may be a read error. The data are from a study of post-analysis software for immune sequencing data. Findings and limits, study-wide: With TRBV5-6, TRBV5-1 and TRBV20-1 included, about five TRBV segments were more frequent in patients than in controls. Versus controls, multiple sclerosis patients showed significantly lower diversity (normalized Chao1). Pronounced co-clustering by F measure was evident among identically batched samples.

CDR1 and CDR2 (germline): SEHNR, FQNEAQ (reference sequence). The CDR3 loop spans 14 amino acids. Unique molecular identifiers tagged the TCR beta cDNA libraries. It was from about 0.94 to 9.7 million T cells that 500,000 or so cDNA molecules came. Each CDR3 protein is one row after TCRdb ran MiXCR on the PCR reads. Among 250,000 to 300,000 distinct CDR3 sequences listed, around 34% were seen once. The clonotype originates from a girl aged 10-17 years with multiple sclerosis. The sample was blood. The chain couples TRBV7-9 to TRBJ2-1, with 11 bases identical to TRBD2. The CDR3, as DNA: TGTGCCAGCAGCTTTAGCGGGAGGGCGAATGAGCGGTTCTTC. Its protein is CASSFSGRANERFF.